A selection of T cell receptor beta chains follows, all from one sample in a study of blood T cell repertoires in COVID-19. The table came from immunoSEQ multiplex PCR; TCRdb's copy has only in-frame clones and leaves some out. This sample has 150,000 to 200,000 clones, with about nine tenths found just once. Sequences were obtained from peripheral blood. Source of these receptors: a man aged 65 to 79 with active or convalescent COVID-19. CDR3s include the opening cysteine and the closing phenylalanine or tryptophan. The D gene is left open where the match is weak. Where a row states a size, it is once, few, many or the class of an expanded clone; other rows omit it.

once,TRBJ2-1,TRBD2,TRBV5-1,CASSLGAGGNWNEQFF,TGCGCCAGCAGCTTGGGGGCGGGAGGGAATTGGAATGAGCAGTTCTTC
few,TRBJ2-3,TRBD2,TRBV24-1,CATSDTTSGDTDTQYF,TGTGCCACCAGTGATACGACTAGCGGGGACACAGATACGCAGTATTTT
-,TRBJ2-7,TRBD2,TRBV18,CASSPRGLAGDEQYF,TGTGCCAGCTCACCACGGGGCCTAGCGGGAGACGAGCAGTACTTC
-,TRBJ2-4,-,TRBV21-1,CASRTLAKNIQYF,TGTGCCAGCAGAACTCTAGCCAAAAACATTCAGTACTTC
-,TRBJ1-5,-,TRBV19,CASSIGRELSNQPQHF,TGTGCCAGTAGTATAGGCCGGGAGTTAAGCAATCAGCCCCAGCATTTT
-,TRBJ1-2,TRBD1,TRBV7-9,CASSTQGDYGYTF,TGTGCCAGCAGCACCCAGGGGGACTATGGCTACACCTTC
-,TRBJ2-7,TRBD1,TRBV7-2,CASSPDRVRSEQYF,TGTGCCAGCAGCCCAGACAGGGTTCGTAGCGAGCAGTACTTC
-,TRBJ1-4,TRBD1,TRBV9,CASSVTGTGAEKLFF,TGTGCCAGCAGCGTCACCGGGACAGGGGCGGAAAAACTGTTTTTT
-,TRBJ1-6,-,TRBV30,CAWAGTNNSPLHF,TGTGCCTGGGCCGGGACTAACAATTCACCCCTCCACTTT
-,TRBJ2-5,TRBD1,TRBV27,CASSDRGREETQYF,TGTGCCAGCAGTGACAGGGGAAGGGAAGAGACCCAGTACTTC
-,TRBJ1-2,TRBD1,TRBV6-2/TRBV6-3,CASSNPGQPYGYTF,TGTGCCAGCAGTAACCCGGGACAGCCTTATGGCTACACCTTC
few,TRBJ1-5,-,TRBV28,CASSLSGISNQPQHF,TGTGCCAGCAGTTTATCAGGGATTAGCAATCAGCCCCAGCATTTT
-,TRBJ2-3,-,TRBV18,CASSFTGIADTQYF,TGTGCCAGCTCATTCACAGGGATCGCAGATACGCAGTATTTT
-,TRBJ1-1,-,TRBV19,CASSIVGGIGTEAFF,TGTGCCAGTAGTATAGTAGGCGGGATCGGTACTGAAGCTTTCTTT
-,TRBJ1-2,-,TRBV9,CASSSNSGGKDGYTF,TGTGCCAGCAGCTCCAACTCTGGGGGGAAGGATGGCTACACCTTC
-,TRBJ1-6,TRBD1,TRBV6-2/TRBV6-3,CASSKPGQGPNSPLHF,TGTGCCAGCAGTAAGCCGGGACAGGGCCCTAATTCACCCCTCCACTTT
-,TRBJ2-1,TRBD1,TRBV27,CASSFGGQNNEQFF,TGTGCCAGCAGTTTTGGGGGACAGAACAATGAGCAGTTCTTC
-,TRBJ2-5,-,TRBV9,CASSVSPGQDQETQYF,TGTGCCAGCAGCGTTAGCCCGGGACAAGACCAAGAGACCCAGTACTTC
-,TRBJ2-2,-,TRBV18,CASSYNRDNTGELFF,TGTGCCAGCTCGTATAACAGGGATAACACCGGGGAGCTGTTTTTT
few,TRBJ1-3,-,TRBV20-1,CSASRDSTGNTIYF,TGCAGTGCTAGTCGAGACTCCACTGGAAACACCATATATTTT
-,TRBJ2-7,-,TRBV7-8,CASSLARTHYEQYF,TGTGCCAGCAGCTTAGCAAGGACACACTACGAGCAGTACTTC
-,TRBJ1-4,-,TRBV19,CASSEGEKLFF,TGTGCCAGTAGTGAGGGCGAAAAACTGTTTTTT
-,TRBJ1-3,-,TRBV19,CASSIWRDSGNTIYF,TGTGCCAGTAGTATTTGGAGGGACTCTGGAAACACCATATATTTT
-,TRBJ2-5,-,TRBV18,CASSPRGTQETQYF,TGTGCCAGCTCACCAAGGGGCACACAAGAGACCCAGTACTTC
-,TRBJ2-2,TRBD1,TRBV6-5,CASRQQGVFPGELFF,TGTGCCAGCAGACAACAGGGGGTTTTTCCCGGGGAGCTGTTTTTT
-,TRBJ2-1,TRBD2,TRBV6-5,CASSRGTSGEQFF,TGTGCCAGCAGCCGCGGGACTAGCGGGGAGCAGTTCTTC
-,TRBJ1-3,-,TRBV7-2,CASSWELAGGNTIYF,TGTGCCAGCAGCTGGGAGTTGGCAGGAGGAAACACCATATATTTT
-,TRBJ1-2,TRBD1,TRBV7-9,CASSGGQGGYTF,TGTGCCAGCAGCGGAGGACAGGGTGGCTACACCTTC
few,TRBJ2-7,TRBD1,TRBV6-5,CASSYSGTGLYEQYF,TGTGCCAGCAGTTACTCGGGGACAGGACTATACGAGCAGTACTTC
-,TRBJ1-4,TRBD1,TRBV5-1,CASSWRDSSNEKLFF,TGCGCCAGCAGCTGGAGGGACAGCTCTAATGAAAAACTGTTTTTT
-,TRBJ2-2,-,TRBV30,CAWRYPRFPPNTGELFF,TGTGCCTGGAGGTATCCTCGGTTTCCACCGAACACCGGGGAGCTGTTTTTT
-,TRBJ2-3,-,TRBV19,CVSSPRDLASNTQYF,TGTGTCAGTAGTCCGAGGGACTTGGCCTCGAATACGCAGTATTTT
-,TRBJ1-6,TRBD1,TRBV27,CASSEQGGSPLHF,TGTGCCAGCAGTGAACAGGGGGGGTCACCCCTCCACTTT
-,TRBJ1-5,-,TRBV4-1,CASSQGASNQPQHF,TGCGCCAGCAGCCAAGGGGCCTCCAATCAGCCCCAGCATTTT
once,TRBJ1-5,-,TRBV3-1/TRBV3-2,CASSQGREGRNQPQHF,TGTGCCAGCAGCCAAGGGCGGGAGGGGAGGAATCAGCCCCAGCATTTT
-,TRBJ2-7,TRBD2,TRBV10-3,CAIGSLAGGYEQYF,TGTGCCATCGGGTCCCTAGCGGGAGGCTACGAGCAGTACTTC
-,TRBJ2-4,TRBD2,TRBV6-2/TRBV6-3,CASSSGTRVRF,TGTGCCAGCAGTTCCGGGACTAGAGTAAGGTTC